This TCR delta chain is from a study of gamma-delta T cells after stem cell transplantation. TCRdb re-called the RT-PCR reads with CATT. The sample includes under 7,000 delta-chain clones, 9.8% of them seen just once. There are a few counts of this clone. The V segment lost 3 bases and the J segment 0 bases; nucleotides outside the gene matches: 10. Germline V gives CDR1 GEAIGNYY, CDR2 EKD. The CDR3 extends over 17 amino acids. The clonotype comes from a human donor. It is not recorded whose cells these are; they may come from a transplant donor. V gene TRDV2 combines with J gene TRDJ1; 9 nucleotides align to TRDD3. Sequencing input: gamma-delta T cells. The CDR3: CACDGLLGDPYTDKLIF. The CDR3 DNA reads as TGTGCCTGTGACGGCCTACTGGGGGACCCTTACACCGATAAACTCATCTTT.